The 3 T cell receptor beta chains reported below all come from one sample, sequenced in a study of response to subunit inactivated influenza vaccine. TCRdb re-called the RT-PCR reads with MiXCR, one entry per CDR3 protein. The data show under 750,000 distinct CDR3 sequences, about 10% seen once. Sequences were derived from PBMCs from blood, sampled on the day of vaccination. The receptor source for this set is a man aged 50 to 59 who received an inactivated influenza vaccine.

This clonotype came up a few times. The chain employs TRBV28 and TRBJ2-1; 14 bases are shared with TRBD2. Trimming removed 5 bases from V and 9 bases from J; junction bases left unmatched: 9. The germline gives CDR1 MDHEN, CDR2 SYDVKM. This CDR3 spans 16 amino acids. The DNA of the CDR3 is TGTGCCAGCAGTCTGGGACTAGCGGGAGTCGGGGGTGAGCAGTTCTTC. As protein: CASSLGLAGVGGEQFF.

There are a few counts of this clonotype. The chain joins TRBV5-5 to TRBJ2-3; either TRBD1 or TRBD2 may supply D (5 bases each). Germline CDR1 reads SGHKS; CDR2 reads YYEKEE (reference sequence). This CDR3 has 14 residues. V lost 3 bases and J lost 4, with 12 bases in between. CDR3 protein: CASSWGRVADTQYF. CDR3 sequence (DNA): TGTGCCAGCAGCTGGGGACGAGTCGCAGATACGCAGTATTTT. Combining the CDR3 with reference TRBV5-5 and TRBJ2-3 gives the whole variable domain DAGVTQSPTHLIKTRGQQVTLRCSPISGHKSVSWYQQVLGQGPQFIFQYYEKEERGRGNFPDRFSARQFPNYSSELNVNALLLGDSALYLCASSWGRVADTQYFGPGTRLTVL.

The chain combines TRBV27 with TRBJ2-7; the D gene is possibly TRBD2 (6 bases). This CDR3 has 12 residues. CDR1 MNHEY and CDR2 SMNVEV come from the germline V gene (reference sequence). The V gene lost 5 bases and the J gene lost 9 bases, with 14 bases spanning the gap. CDR3 coding DNA: TGTGCCAGCAGTCCGCAAGCGGGCGCGCAGTACTTC. This sequence encodes CASSPQAGAQYF.